This paragraph covers one TCR beta chain sequence. Its antigen specificity is not known. Nothing much larger sits one base from this clone, and base qualities are not available. In total, roughly 670 healthy bone marrow donors made up the cohort. At the time of sampling, every cohort member was nominally healthy, though immune exposures that went unrecorded were likely present. The donor was CMV seronegative and was included in the group of 352 seronegative cohort members. Each donor provided a peripheral blood sample, and peripheral blood mononuclear cells were used for TCR beta sequencing. The Qiagen DNeasy Blood Extraction Kit was used to extract genomic DNA from the blood cell samples. V lost 6 bases and J lost 9 bases; the stretch between them is 12 bases long. Via the germline V gene, CDR1 is KGHSH and CDR2 LQKENI. Including cysteine and phenylalanine, the CDR3 has 13 amino acids. Just the 39-base CDR3 DNA is kept, in frame starting at base 1.

The data stem from a study of cytomegalovirus exposure and HLA in healthy donors (dated by TCRdb to 2016 to 2017). Background for the entire study: In an earlier analysis of roughly 500 of the donors, approximately 260 Gb of sequence data and 100 million or so unique TCR beta sequences from about 190 million T cells were reported. In addition to the first cohort of roughly 670 subjects, a separate validation cohort of approximately 110 different subjects was used. HLA typing covered class I and class II loci at four-digit resolution. A later analysis re-examined previously published TCR beta repertoires from just over 650 donors and added high-resolution HLA genotyping to investigate patterns of TCR occurrence. The aim of the study was to test whether cataloging public T cell receptors could identify signatures of past pathogen exposure. Of the 350 to 400 genotyped donors, roughly 80% fell in the genetic ancestry cluster associated with self-reported Caucasian donors. Genome-wide SNP genotypes for about 60% of the 666 donors were used in a later genetic analysis, which treated that subset as a discovery cohort. The number of donors typed differed by locus, with about 629-630 for A, B, C, DRB1 and DQB1, around 500 for DQA1, under 610 for DPA1, and approximately 470 for DPB1. Donor age, sex, ethnicity and CMV serostatus were compiled together with the repertoire data. Roughly 320 gigabases of sequencing data and roughly 81 million unique TCR sequences made up an early release that covered some 640 HLA-typed donors. The study combined high-throughput TCR immunosequencing, statistical association of individual TCRs with disease status, and machine learning to predict cytomegalovirus infection status. Using immunosequencing, the study profiled T cell repertoires from 550 to 750 subjects and related those repertoires to cytomegalovirus serostatus. An earlier analysis of around 640 of the donors used high-throughput TCR beta sequencing to judge whether each TCR beta V gene segment behaved as functional or pseudogenic. All discovery cohort repertoires had been generated using a single sequencing platform. Across about 370 genotyped donors of the cohort, an average of 235,054 unique TCR beta nucleotide sequences per donor were sequenced, and 15% to 20% of those sequences were non-productive. Four to six DR-DQ haplotypes were handled as single units for association and clustering, since linkage in the cohort was strong. In the later analysis, no new phenotypic data were used to find candidate immune exposures; instead, reliance was placed on TCR beta sequences and their occurrence across donors.

The library was produced with the immunoSEQ multiplex PCR assay. For the multiplex PCR, a mixture combining 60 forward primers for TCR Vbeta segments and 13 reverse primers for TCR Jbeta segments was used. The CDR3 region of rearranged TCR beta genes was amplified from genomic DNA by a multiplex PCR assay. On the Illumina HiSeq System, the amplified TCR beta libraries were sequenced as 87-base-pair reads. Processing in the source paper ran as follows. A later analysis counted about 80 million unique TCR beta chains across the 700 or so repertoires, and roughly 10 million of these chains were shared by at least two donors. A nearest-neighbor algorithm error-corrected the raw reads and collapsed the reads into unique sequences, merging closely related sequences to remove PCR and sequencing errors. CDR3 sequences were aligned to IMGT reference sequences to assign V, D and J gene segments. For a sequence to be retained, at least a six-nucleotide match to both a V gene segment and a J gene segment was required. Rearrangements were called productive when the CDR3 lacked stop codons and stayed in frame with V and J; all others were non-productive. Following IMGT convention, CDR3 was defined as the stretch from the second conserved V-encoded cysteine to the conserved J-encoded phenylalanine. Sequences without an unambiguous match to a single V gene segment were excluded from the earlier analysis of 450 to 750 of the donors. An earlier analysis of just under 600 of the donors called V segments functional above 56.7% productive rearrangements and segregating when the between-donor standard deviation exceeded 5%. A statistical classification framework was built to diagnose cytomegalovirus status from the catalog of TCR beta chain sequences. In a later analysis, TCR nucleotide sequences were compared against IMGT/GENE-DB human TR gene sequences so that V and J genes could be assigned. The TCRdist pipeline was used in a later analysis to assign CDR3 sequences and most-parsimonious VDJ recombination scenarios. In a later analysis, every TCR beta chain was defined by the combination of its CDR3 amino acid sequence and its V-gene family, and reads without a unique V-gene family were dropped. To address suspected cross-contamination and a sequencing artifact, a later analysis removed approximately 600 highly shared, low-generation-probability nucleotide sequences. In a later analysis, a clonal expansion index for each public chain was calculated from normalized within-repertoire ranks of inferred template counts. Generation probabilities in a later analysis came from a VDJ recombination model fitted to out-of-frame rearrangements, and those results were checked against IGoR. A later analysis scored TCR-TCR, TCR-HLA and TCR-CMV co-occurrence with hypergeometric tests, applying a repertoire-size bias correction to TCR pairs. False discovery rates were estimated in a later analysis by permuting HLA or CMV assignments 20 times. In a later analysis, co-occurring TCRs were grouped using DBSCAN, and TCRdist sequence similarity was added for clustering within HLA-allele-positive subsets. For co-occurrence clustering, repertoires with fewer than 30,000 or more than 120,000 public chains were excluded, along with roughly 5 repertoires with anomalous nucleotide sharing. The source is immuneACCESS, and TCRdb retained only in-frame sequences with V and J called. Part of the clones is not carried over; for the studies checked, unresolved V genes explain less than half of this, and the remainder is unexplained. V and J calls plus clone size are reproduced from that table; the DNA served to infer D and trimming. This sample holds under 150,000 clones; 81% were observed only once. Clones ranked in the top ten supply about 2% of the sample.

What the study reported, not specific to this receptor: Linkage disequilibrium might explain the correlated functional status among segregating V segments, but an unknown experimental factor could not be excluded. In a later analysis, several top co-occurrence clusters were reported to appear linked to parvovirus B19, influenza, CMV and Epstein-Barr virus. A later genetic analysis reported fewer N-insertions in productive TCRs among donors in an Asian-associated ancestry cluster than the roughly 640-donor mean. Broadly in line with IMGT annotations, most TCR beta V segments showed up in productive rearrangements about 87% or about 30% of the time in an earlier analysis of 450 to 600 of the donors. A total of 150 or so TCR beta chains were listed by the study as associated with cytomegalovirus. Some IMGT-functional V segments, including TRBV6-2 and TRBV6-3, could not be told apart with the 87-base-pair reads, so those segments were excluded. In vitro tests confirmed that a few of the cytomegalovirus-associated TCR beta chains recognize cytomegalovirus antigens. Most TCR sequences were observed very rarely across donors, whereas some public TCRs were present in many individuals. In both the original and validation cohorts, the classifier was reported to diagnose cytomegalovirus status with high specificity and sensitivity. A further reported finding was that TCR beta sequences accurately predicted the HLA-A and HLA-B alleles for most subjects in the first cohort. The authors suggested that the approach could potentially be extended to other disease states and immunological phenotypes. A group of highly shared sequence variants was considered likely to be a technical artifact of the sequencing pipeline. This cohort had only TCR beta chains sequenced, and the lack of alpha or paired-chain data limited which features could be detected. HLA typing was unavailable for some donors at each locus, so association tests used only the typed subset. Most CMV-associated TCR beta chains appeared to be HLA-restricted in a later analysis, and the HLA associations seemed to be driven largely by CMV exposure. A later analysis found that HLA-associated TCR beta chains were more clonally expanded and had lower generation probabilities than equally common non-associated chains. In a later genetic analysis, a missense DCLRE1C variant was associated with V-gene and J-gene trimming of TCR beta chains, and the association was replicated in an independent cohort. According to a later analysis, TCR association rates differed among HLA loci, with DRB1 alleles showing the most associated TCRs and HLA-C alleles showing the fewest. Immune exposure information for the cohort was limited to CMV serostatus. A later analysis associated 17,000 or so TCR beta sequences with specific HLA alleles at a false discovery rate of 0.05. Sequencing depth was assumed to be roughly uniform across donors in the presence/absence analyses, though that assumption may not hold. Because counts were too low, more than 15 rarely observed V segments, including chromosome 9 orphons, were left out of the earlier analysis of approximately 500 of the donors. When HLA alleles, especially DR and DQ, strongly co-occurred, TCR associations were difficult to assign to individual alleles.

Sequencing was carried out using PBMCs. The sequence came from a man aged 18 to 35 in good health and CMV-seronegative. Recombination connected TRBV18 to TRBJ1-6, with the identity of the D gene unclear. CDR3 sequence: CASSTGSGSPLHF. Read as DNA, the sequence is TGTGCCAGCTCGACCGGGAGTGGTTCACCCCTCCACTTT.